The 20 T cell receptor beta chains listed next were all sequenced from one sample in a study of vaccination effects on CD4 cells after COVID-19. Sequencing in the ViraFEST assay came after antigen-specific CD4+ T cells had been expanded with viral peptide pools, which were used to stimulate PBMC. Upon completion of roughly ten days in culture, CD4+ T cells were isolated. The healthy vaccine recipients, who had no prior SARS-CoV-2 infection, showed negative nucleocapsid antibodies. The assay was immunoSEQ multiplex PCR, and TCRdb's table has in-frame clones only and misses some. The sample contains tens of thousands of clones, 75% to 85% of which appear only once. Which antigens these TCRs recognize remains unknown. Sequencing used CD4+ T cells from PBMCs cultured with HCoV-OC43 spike peptides, obtained before COVID-19 vaccination. Subset in this sample: HCoV-OC43 spike overlapping peptide pool stimulation. The receptors were sampled from a human donor who received a COVID-19 vaccine.

This chain connects TRBV9 to TRBJ2-5; 9 nucleotides agree with TRBD2. CDR3 size: 17 residues. V trimming: 2 bases; J trimming: 1 base; junction bases outside the gene matches: 9. Germline CDR1 reads SGDLS; CDR2 reads YYNGEE. The CDR3 region is CASSVGAGGILQETQYF. The CDR3 nucleotides are TGTGCCAGCAGCGTCGGGGCGGGGGGGATCCTCCAAGAGACCCAGTACTTC.

The chain uses TRBV19 and TRBJ1-2; D is unresolved. The CDR3 has 14 residues. The V and J ends lost 6 bases and 1 base respectively, with 12 bases between them. CDR1 is LNHDA and CDR2 is SQIVND in the germline V gene (reference sequence). CDR3 sequence (DNA): TGTGCCAGTAGCGTGACGGAAGATAACTATGGCTACACCTTC. Amino acids: CASSVTEDNYGYTF.

A few counts support this clone. The rearrangement joins TRBV3-1 (or the pseudogene TRBV3-2) to TRBJ1-6, with D unresolved. Germline values: CDR1 LGHDT, CDR2 YNNKEL (reference sequence). The length of the CDR3 is 17 residues. Trimming took 1 base from V and 7 from J, leaving 17 bases between them. The CDR3: CASSQGTALTSNSPLHF. CDR3 sequence (DNA): TGTGCCAGCAGCCAAGGAACGGCCCTAACATCAAATTCACCCCTCCACTTT.

This sequence joins TRBV7-9 and TRBJ1-2; D is ambiguous. Deletions cut 5 bases from V and 4 bases from J, with 8 bases between. CDR3 length equals 12 residues. The germline V gene has CDR1 SEHNR and CDR2 FQNEAQ (reference sequence). The DNA for the CDR3 is TGTGCCAGCAGCCAGCCCCTCTATGGCTACACCTTC. It codes for CASSQPLYGYTF.

V usage is TRBV24-1 and J usage is TRBJ2-2; perhaps TRBD1 as D (5 bases). This CDR3 spans 14 amino acids. The V end was cut by 4 bases, the J end by 3 bases, with 8 bases between. CDR1 KGHDR and CDR2 SFDVKD come from the germline V gene. CDR3 protein: CATSDRQHTGELFF. DNA of the CDR3: TGTGCCACCAGTGACCGACAGCACACCGGGGAGCTGTTTTTT.

The chain uses TRBV14 and TRBJ2-2; the D gene could be TRBD1 or TRBD2 (5 bases each). In germline, CDR1 is SGHDN, CDR2 FVKESK. V was pared by 9 bases and J by 4 bases, with 24 bases between. CDR3 size: 17 residues. This CDR3 reads CARTHDYRLEGTGELFF. As DNA, the CDR3 is TGTGCCAGAACACACGACTACAGGCTGGAAGGCACCGGGGAGCTGTTTTTT.

V gene TRBV5-6 combines with J gene TRBJ2-5, with D possibly matching TRBD2 (6 bases). Trimming took 1 base from V and 5 from J, leaving 12 bases between them. The germline V gene encodes CDR1 SGHDT and CDR2 YYEEEE. The CDR3 totals 14 residues. Written as DNA, the CDR3 is TGTGCCAGCAGCTTGATGTCGGGGGATGAGACCCAGTACTTC. Translated, it gives CASSLMSGDETQYF.

The rearrangement joins TRBV6-5 to TRBJ1-6; TRBD1 agrees at 11 bases. Unmatched junction bases numbered 6, after V lost 10 bases and J lost 7 bases. CDR3 length: 14 residues. Germline values: CDR1 MNHEY, CDR2 SVGAGI. The CDR3 coding sequence is TGTGCCAATTCCGGGACAGGGGGAAATTCACCCCTCCACTTT. Its protein is CANSGTGGNSPLHF.

This sequence joins TRBV6-2 or TRBV6-3 and TRBJ2-4; D is undetermined. Trimming shortened V by 0 bases and J by 6 bases, and 9 bases separated the two germline ends. Germline CDR1 and CDR2: MNHEY and SVGEGT. This CDR3 comprises 14 residues. CDR3 in amino acids: CASSYSKGLNIQYF. Written as DNA, the CDR3 is TGTGCCAGCAGTTACTCGAAGGGCCTAAACATTCAGTACTTC.

The CDR3 is CSVEAGTGSSYNEQFF. The CDR3, as DNA: TGCAGCGTTGAAGCCGGGACAGGGAGCTCCTACAATGAGCAGTTCTTC. The chain links TRBV29-1 to TRBJ2-1, with 9 positions matching TRBD1. Germline trimming cut 1 base from V and 0 bases from J; bases unmatched to any gene: 4. Germline loops: CDR1 SQVTM, CDR2 ANQGSEA. The length of the CDR3 is 16 residues.

V is TRBV18 and J is TRBJ1-2, with TRBD1 matching 8 bases. V was pared by 6 bases and J by 0 bases, with 6 bases of the junction left unmatched. Germline CDR1 is KGHSH and CDR2 is LQKENI. CDR3 length: 15 residues. The CDR3 sequence is CASSRDRGANYGYTF. The CDR3 DNA reads as TGTGCCAGCTCCCGTGACAGGGGTGCTAACTATGGCTACACCTTC.

This clone was seen more than once but under ten times. The V and J genes are TRBV6-5 and TRBJ2-2, with D tentatively TRBD1 (6 bases). V was cut by 5 bases and J by 6 bases, with 13 bases left in between. The CDR3 contains 14 residues. Per germline, CDR1 MNHEY and CDR2 SVGAGI. The CDR3 reads CASSPQGPPGELFF. The CDR3 DNA is TGTGCCAGCAGTCCACAGGGACCACCCGGGGAGCTGTTTTTT.

This chain links TRBV12-3 or TRBV12-4 with TRBJ2-3; D not certain. The CDR3 covers 11 residues. The V end was cut by 6 bases, the J end by 2 bases, with 3 bases between. The CDR3 loop reads CASRFTDTQYF. Written as DNA, the CDR3 is TGTGCCAGCAGGTTCACAGATACGCAGTATTTT.

The chain joins TRBV6-5 to TRBJ2-5; possible D gene TRBD1, 5 bases. CDR3 length: 13 residues. Deletions cut 3 bases from V and 2 bases from J, with 7 bases between. Germline V gives CDR1 MNHEY, CDR2 SVGAGI. The CDR3 sequence: CASSYRGQETQYF. CDR3 coding DNA: TGTGCCAGCAGTTATAGGGGTCAAGAGACCCAGTACTTC.

The chain carries TRBV18 and TRBJ1-2, with unresolved D. Germline CDR1 and CDR2: KGHSH and LQKENI. The length of the CDR3 is 13 residues. Between the trimmed V and J ends, which lost 3 bases and 6 bases, there was a span of 11 bases. The CDR3 nucleotides read TGTGCCAGCTCACCGGGAGTCCGTGATGGCTACACCTTC. It codes for CASSPGVRDGYTF. The whole variable domain, remainder taken from reference TRBV18 and TRBJ1-2, is NAGVMQNPRHLVRRRGQEARLRCSPMKGHSHVYWYRQLPEEGLKFMVYLQKENIIDESGMPKERFSAEFPKEGPSILRIQQVVRGDSAAYFCASSPGVRDGYTFGSGTRLTVV.

This clone was seen a few times. This rearrangement joins TRBV28 to TRBJ2-5; 8 bases map to TRBD1. Germline values: CDR1 MDHEN, CDR2 SYDVKM. V gave up 4 bases and J gave up 1 base; unmatched junction bases: 8. The CDR3 loop spans 16 amino acids. This chain's CDR3 is CASSYLSGQGQETQYF. DNA of the CDR3: TGTGCCAGCAGTTATCTCTCCGGACAGGGCCAAGAGACCCAGTACTTC.

This clone has just a few counts. As DNA, the CDR3 is TGTGCCAGCACTCGGGGGGCGGGCTATGGCTACACCTTC. It is translated as CASTRGAGYGYTF. This sequence joins TRBV12-3 or TRBV12-4 and TRBJ1-2; the D gene is possibly TRBD1 (6 bases). V lost 7 bases and J 4 bases, leaving 13 bases between the germline ends. This CDR3 has 13 residues.

The sample holds a few counts of this clone. The chain recombines TRBV30 with TRBJ1-2; 7 nucleotides match TRBD1. CDR3 length: 13 amino acids. V lost 2 bases to trimming and J lost 8 bases; unmatched junction nucleotides: 8. Per germline, CDR1 GTSNPN and CDR2 SVGIG (reference sequence). CDR3 amino acids: CAWSWEGALGYTF. The DNA of the CDR3 is TGTGCCTGGAGTTGGGAGGGGGCGCTGGGCTACACCTTC.

The rearrangement uses TRBV5-1 and TRBJ2-6, with TRBD1 matching 7 bases. With 4 bases clipped from V and 5 bases from J, the junction kept 6 bases outside the gene matches. The CDR3 extends over 15 amino acids. CDR1 is SGHRS, CDR2 YFSETQ, per germline. This CDR3 is CASSPDRTRANVLTF. Written as DNA, the CDR3 is TGCGCCAGCAGCCCGGACAGGACCAGGGCCAACGTCCTGACTTTC.

V gene TRBV6-5 combines with J gene TRBJ2-6; 9 bases align to TRBD1. This CDR3 has 15 amino acids. The V segment lost 6 bases and the J segment 0 bases; nucleotides outside the gene matches: 0. Germline V CDR1 and CDR2: MNHEY, SVGAGI. In nucleotides, the CDR3 is TGTGCCAGCAGGACAGGGGGCTCTGGGGCCAACGTCCTGACTTTC. This sequence encodes CASRTGGSGANVLTF.